This entry features one TCR beta chain sequence. Sequence at one end of the junction differs from germline and may be a read error. A constant-region primer served to make TCR beta cDNA from approximately 490 ng total RNA. Libraries for TCR beta were built through three nested multiplex PCR rounds, which together made up a slightly modified ARM-PCR procedure. A C-beta reverse primer and TRBV1-TRBV30 forward primers served in each of the first two PCR rounds, at about 10 cycles apiece. MiXCR, applied by TCRdb to the multiplex PCR reads, yields one record per CDR3 protein. The table records fewer than 400,000 distinct CDR3 sequences, 60% to 80% of them present only once. Unsorted whole blood served as the source of blood RNA, and germline DNA was extracted as well. Germline lookup yields CDR1 MNHNS and CDR2 SASEGT. The CDR3 loop spans 13 amino acids. The entry originates in a study of tumor-infiltrating lymphocytes in primary liver carcinoma.

The chain is built from TRBV6-1 and TRBJ1-5, with 7 bases aligning to TRBD1. The sample consisted of peripheral blood. The clonotype originates from a man aged 40-50 years with primary liver carcinoma and hepatitis B virus infection. The CDR3 nucleotides read TGTGCCAGCAGTAGACAGGGTTATCAGCCCCGGCATTTT. Protein: CASSRQGYQPRHF.